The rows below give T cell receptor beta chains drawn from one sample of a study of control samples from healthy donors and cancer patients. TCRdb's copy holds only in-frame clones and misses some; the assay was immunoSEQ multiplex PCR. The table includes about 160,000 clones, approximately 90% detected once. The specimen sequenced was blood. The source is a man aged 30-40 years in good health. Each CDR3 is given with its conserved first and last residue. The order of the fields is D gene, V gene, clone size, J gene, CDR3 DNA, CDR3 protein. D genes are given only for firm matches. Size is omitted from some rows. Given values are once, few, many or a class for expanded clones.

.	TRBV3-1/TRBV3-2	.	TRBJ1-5	TGTGCCAGCAGCCAAGACCCTCCCGGGAACAATCAGCCCCAGCATTTT	CASSQDPPGNNQPQHF
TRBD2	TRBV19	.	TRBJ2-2	TGTGCCAGTAGGGGCGGGAGCCTCGTCGGGGAGCTGTTTTTT	CASRGGSLVGELFF
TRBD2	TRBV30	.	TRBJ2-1	TGTGCCTGGTATGGCGCTAGCGGGAGTCTCTCCTACAATGAGCAGTTCTTC	CAWYGASGSLSYNEQFF
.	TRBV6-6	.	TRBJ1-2	TGTGCCAGCAGTTACTTGACAGGCTATGGCTACACCTTC	CASSYLTGYGYTF
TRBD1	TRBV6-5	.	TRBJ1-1	TGTGCCAGCAGGCGACAGGGGCTTACGAACACTGAAGCTTTCTTT	CASRRQGLTNTEAFF
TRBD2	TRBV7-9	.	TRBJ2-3	TGTGCCAGCAGCTTCAGTAGGCTAGCGGGAGGGCCTGCAGATACGCAGTATTTT	CASSFSRLAGGPADTQYF
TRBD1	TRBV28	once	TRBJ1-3	TGTGCCAGCAGTTTAACAGGGGCTGGAAACACCATATATTTT	CASSLTGAGNTIYF
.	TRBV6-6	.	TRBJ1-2	TGTGCCAGCGAGCAGGATAGAAGGGGGAATGGCTACACCTTC	CASEQDRRGNGYTF
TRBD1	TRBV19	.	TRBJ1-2	TGTGCCAGAACAGGGGAGCAAAAGACCACCTTC	CARTGEQKTTF
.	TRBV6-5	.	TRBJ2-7	TGTGCCAGCAGTAGGGGGGAGTCCTACGAGCAGTACTTC	CASSRGESYEQYF
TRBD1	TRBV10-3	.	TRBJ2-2	TGTGCCATCACTGACCGGGACAGGGGAATATCCGGGGAGCTGTTTTTT	CAITDRDRGISGELFF
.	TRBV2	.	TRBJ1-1	TGTGCCAGCACTGGGCAGGGGAGGAACACTGAAGCTTTCTTT	CASTGQGRNTEAFF
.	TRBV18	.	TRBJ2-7	TGTGCCAGCTCACAACAAAAGAGGGGTGGGTTGGACGAGCAGTACTTC	CASSQQKRGGLDEQYF
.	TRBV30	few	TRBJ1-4	TGTGCCTGGAGTGGGAAAGGTGTGGGTAATAATGAAAAACTGTTTTTT	CAWSGKGVGNNEKLFF
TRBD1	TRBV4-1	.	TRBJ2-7	TGCGCCAGCAGCCAAGAGGACGGGACAGGGGGCTCCTTC	CASSQEDGTGGSF
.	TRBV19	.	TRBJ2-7	TGTGCCAGTAGTGCCCAGGGCTCCTACGAGCAGTACTTC	CASSAQGSYEQYF
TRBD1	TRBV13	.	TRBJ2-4	TGTGCCAGCAGCCCCCCGCCTACAGGGGGCATTCAGTACTTC	CASSPPPTGGIQYF
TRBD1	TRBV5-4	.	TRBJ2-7	TGTGCCAGCAGCCTAACCGGGACAGGGAGTGTCGAGCAGTACTTC	CASSLTGTGSVEQYF
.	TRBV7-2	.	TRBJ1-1	TGTGCCAGCAGCTCGGGGCCCTTCGGGAGGAACACTGAAGCTTTCTTT	CASSSGPFGRNTEAFF
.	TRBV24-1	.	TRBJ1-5	TGTGCCACCAGTGAGGCGGGGACCAATCAGCCCCAGCATTTT	CATSEAGTNQPQHF
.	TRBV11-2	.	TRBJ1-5	TGTGCCAGCAGCTTAGAAAACAGCAGACAGCCCCAGCATTTT	CASSLENSRQPQHF
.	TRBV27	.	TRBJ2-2	TGTGCCAGCAGTTTCCGGGGTTCGGGCACCGGGGAGCTGTTTTTT	CASSFRGSGTGELFF
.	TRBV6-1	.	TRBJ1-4	TGTGCCAGCAGTGAAGCGCTGTACAGGGAGTGGAATGAAAAACTGTTTTTT	CASSEALYREWNEKLFF
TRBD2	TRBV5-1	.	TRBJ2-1	TGCGCCAGCAGCTTGGTAGCGGGGGGCTACAATGAGCAGTTCTTC	CASSLVAGGYNEQFF
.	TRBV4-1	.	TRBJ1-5	TGCGCCAGCAGCCAAGTAGTCATAGGGGCGCGGAGCAATCAGCCCCAGCATTTT	CASSQVVIGARSNQPQHF
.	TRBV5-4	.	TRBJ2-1	TGTGCCAGCAGCTCTCGGTCCGATCTTTACAATGAGCAGTTCTTC	CASSSRSDLYNEQFF
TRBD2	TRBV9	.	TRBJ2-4	TGTGCCAGCAGCCCGGGACTAGCAGACAAAAACATTCAGTACTTC	CASSPGLADKNIQYF
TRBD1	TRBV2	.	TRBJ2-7	TGTGCCAGCAGCTTGGGACAGGGAATGTGGTACGAGCAGTACTTC	CASSLGQGMWYEQYF
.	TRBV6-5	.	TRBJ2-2	TGTGCCAGCGCCTGGGGCAGCTTCACCGGGGAGCTGTTTTTT	CASAWGSFTGELFF
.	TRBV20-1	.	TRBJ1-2	TGCAGTGCTAGAGTTGAGGGAATTATCACCTTC	CSARVEGIITF
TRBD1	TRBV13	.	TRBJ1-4	TGTGCCAGCAGCGGGGCACCCTGGGGGACAGCATTTGCAACTAATGAAAAACTGTTTTTT	CASSGAPWGTAFATNEKLFF
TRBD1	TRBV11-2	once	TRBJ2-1	TGTGCCAGCAGCTTATCGGGACAGGGGCTAAATGAGCAGTTCTTC	CASSLSGQGLNEQFF
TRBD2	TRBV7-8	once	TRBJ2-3	TGTGCCATCCGGGACTACTCAGATACGCAGTATTTT	CAIRDYSDTQYF
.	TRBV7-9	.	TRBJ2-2	TGTGCCAGCAGCTTTCGTCCCACCGGGGAGCTGTTTTTT	CASSFRPTGELFF
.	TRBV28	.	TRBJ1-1	TGTGCCAGCAGTACCCTGACAAGAAACACTGAAGCTTTCTTT	CASSTLTRNTEAFF
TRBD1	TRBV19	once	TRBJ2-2	TGTGCCAGTAGTACCCCCGGGACAGGGGCCACCGGGGAGCTGTTTTTT	CASSTPGTGATGELFF
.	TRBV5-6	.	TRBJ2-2	TGTGCCAGCAGCTTGGGACGATACACCGGGGAGCTGTTTTTT	CASSLGRYTGELFF
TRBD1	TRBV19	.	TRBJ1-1	TGTGCCAGTAGTTCCGACACAGGGGGTTTCGTCACTGAAGCTTTCTTT	CASSSDTGGFVTEAFF
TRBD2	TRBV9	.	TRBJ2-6	TGTGCCAGCAGCGTTCCCGGGACTAGCGGTTCTGGGGCCAACGTCCTGACTTTC	CASSVPGTSGSGANVLTF
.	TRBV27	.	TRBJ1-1	TGTGCCAGCGGCCCCGGGACACTCCACACTGAAGCTTTCTTT	CASGPGTLHTEAFF
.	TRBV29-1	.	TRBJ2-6	TGCAGCGTGAGCCTACTGGCTGGGGCCAACGTCCTGACTTTC	CSVSLLAGANVLTF
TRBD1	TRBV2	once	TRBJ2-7	TGTGCCAGCAGTCGACAGGGGGCGTTCCCCTCATACGAGCAGTACTTC	CASSRQGAFPSYEQYF
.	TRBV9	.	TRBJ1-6	TGTGCCAGCAGCGACGACGCTGGGAATTCACCCCTCCACTTT	CASSDDAGNSPLHF
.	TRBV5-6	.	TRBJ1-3	TGTGCCAGCAGCTTGGGTCACACCGGGGGACCCATATATTTT	CASSLGHTGGPIYF
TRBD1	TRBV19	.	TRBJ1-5	TGTGCCAGTAGTTTAGGGACAGGGAATCAGCCCCAGCATTTT	CASSLGTGNQPQHF
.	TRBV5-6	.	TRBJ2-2	TGTGCCGGCTCCAGGGATGGGGGAATTCAAACCGGGGAGCTGTTTTTT	CAGSRDGGIQTGELFF
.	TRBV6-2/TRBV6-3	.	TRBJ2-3	TGTGCCAGCAGTTATGGCGGCACAGATACGCAGTATTTT	CASSYGGTDTQYF